This T cell receptor beta chain emerged from a study of OX40 agonist ivuxolimab in advanced cancers. Measured with immunoSEQ multiplex PCR; TCRdb has only the in-frame clones, and not every one. Counted here are over 10,000 clones, around 83% occurring once; the ten biggest clones make up roughly two fifths. Germline CDR1 is SGHAT and CDR2 is FQDESV (reference sequence). Trimming removed 2 bases from V and 1 base from J, with 8 bases in between. The CDR3 spans 14 residues. As concerns this clone: Its cognate antigen is unknown.

Overall study findings and caveats: Some nonresponders also had low normalized T-cell clonal expansion. Specificity for antigen went undetermined in the expanded peripheral T cells. Average numbers of expanded clones were greater in CD8+ T cells than in CD4+.

The chain uses TRBV11-1 and TRBJ2-5; D is perhaps TRBD1 (5 bases). The sequenced sample was CD4+ or CD8+ T cells sorted from blood, obtained in a trial of the OX40 agonist ivuxolimab. This TCR was sampled from an adult with an advanced solid tumor such as melanoma, head and neck, liver or kidney cancer. The CDR3 sequence: CASSLMGPQETQYF. The CDR3 DNA reads as TGTGCCAGCAGCTTAATGGGGCCCCAAGAGACCCAGTACTTC.